Below, 8 T cell receptor beta chains from the same sample are listed, as sequenced in a study of HIV-infected patients and healthy controls. TCRdb processed the 5' RACE reads anew with MiXCR; each CDR3 protein has one entry. Of some 70,000 distinct CDR3 sequences listed, 15% to 20% are singletons. Sequencing was performed on CD4+ T cells from blood. The receptor set was obtained from a human donor in good health.

This clonotype was seen only a few times. V gene TRBV29-1 combines with J gene TRBJ1-2; D is uncertain. Germline V gives CDR1 SQVTM, CDR2 ANQGSEA. This CDR3 comprises 10 residues. CDR3 DNA sequence: TGCACCACGATGGAGGAGGGCTACACCTTC. Translating gives CTTMEEGYTF.

The chain employs TRBV5-1 and TRBJ1-1; 7 positions agree with TRBD1. CDR1 is SGHRS, CDR2 YFSETQ, per germline. V was pared by 4 bases and J by 7 bases, with 10 bases of the junction left unmatched. The CDR3 is made up of 14 amino acids. CDR3 amino acids: CASSPGQAQGEAFF. Here the CDR3 DNA reads TGCGCCAGCAGCCCTGGACAGGCTCAGGGTGAAGCTTTCTTT.

The V gene is TRBV19, the J gene TRBJ2-7, with 14 bases that match TRBD2. CDR1 and CDR2 from the germline V gene are LNHDA and SQIVND (reference sequence). V dropped 6 bases and J dropped 3; count of bases not matched to a gene: 4. The length of the CDR3 is 15 residues. CDR3 protein: CASRYGTSGSYEQYF. CDR3 nucleotides: TGTGCCAGTAGATACGGGACTAGCGGGAGCTACGAGCAGTACTTC. Filled out from reference TRBV19 and TRBJ2-7, the complete variable domain reads DGGITQSPKYLFRKEGQNVTLSCEQNLNHDAMYWYRQDPGQGLRLIYYSQIVNDFQKGDIAEGYSVSREKKESFPLTVTSAQKNPTAFYLCASRYGTSGSYEQYFGPGTRLTVT.

This clonotype was recorded many times. The genes are TRBV11-2 and TRBJ1-1; D uncertain. Germline CDR1 SGHAT, CDR2 FQNNGV. The CDR3 sequence is 16 residues long. V shed 1 base and J shed 2 bases, with 14 bases lying between them. The CDR3 spells CASSLVGKNLNTEAFF. CDR3 sequence (DNA): TGTGCCAGCAGCTTAGTTGGGAAGAACCTTAACACTGAAGCTTTCTTT.

This rearrangement joins TRBV6-2 or TRBV6-3 to TRBJ1-3; TRBD1 aligns across 7 bases. Germline loops: CDR1 MNHEY, CDR2 SVGEGT. The length of the CDR3 is 15 residues. V shed 1 base and J 0 bases; nucleotides not matched to a gene: 0. The CDR3 protein is CASSYWTGSGNTIYF. Here the CDR3 DNA reads TGTGCCAGCAGTTACTGGACAGGCTCTGGAAACACCATATATTTT.

This chain links TRBV2 with TRBJ1-2, with 7 bases that match TRBD1. Germline-derived CDR1 and CDR2 are SNHLY and FYNNEI. CDR3 size: 15 residues. V lost 2 bases, J lost 3 bases, and 6 bases stayed unmatched. The CDR3 DNA is TGTGCCAGCAGTGAAAGGGGCAGGGGGGACTATGGCTACACCTTC. Its translation is CASSERGRGDYGYTF.

This clonotype was observed at least ten times. V and J are TRBV7-9 and TRBJ1-2, with D maybe TRBD1 (5 bases). Germline lookup yields CDR1 SEHNR and CDR2 FQNEAQ (reference sequence). The CDR3 consists of 14 residues. The germline V and J ends were trimmed by 5 bases and 2 bases, with 12 bases remaining between them. The CDR3 region is CASSVLDRNYGYTF. The DNA of the CDR3 is TGTGCCAGCAGCGTGCTTGACAGAAACTATGGCTACACCTTC.

This clonotype was found a few times. The CDR3 loop is CASSPGPGRRTSGRDDEQYF. The CDR3 DNA is TGTGCCAGCAGTCCTGGACCCGGCCGGCGAACTAGCGGGAGGGACGACGAGCAGTACTTC. The V gene is TRBV28, the J gene TRBJ2-7; 13 nucleotides agree with TRBD2. The CDR3 is made up of 20 amino acids. Germline loops: CDR1 MDHEN, CDR2 SYDVKM. V lost 5 bases to trimming and J lost 5 bases; unmatched junction nucleotides: 21. The full variable domain, rest sourced from reference TRBV28 and TRBJ2-7, is DVKVTQSSRYLVKRTGEKVFLECVQDMDHENMFWYRQDPGLGLRLIYFSYDVKMKEKGDIPEGYSVSREKKERFSLILESASTNQTSMYLCASSPGPGRRTSGRDDEQYFGPGTRLTVT.